Listed below are T cell receptor beta chains from one sample, sequenced in a study of cytomegalovirus exposure and HLA in healthy donors. Assay: immunoSEQ multiplex PCR; the TCRdb copy retains only in-frame clones and omits some. The table has under 200,000 clones, 86% seen once. The sequenced sample consisted of PBMCs. The receptors stem from a woman under 40 in good health and CMV-seronegative. CDR3s include the opening cysteine and the closing phenylalanine or tryptophan. A D gene is named only where the DNA matches it firmly. Rows may omit the clone size; those that give it use once, few, many or a size class.

>TRBD2|TRBV9|TRBJ2-2|once
TGTGCCAGCAGCGCCTGGACTAGCGGGAACACCGGGGAGCTGTTTTTT
CASSAWTSGNTGELFF
>.|TRBV7-4|TRBJ2-5|.
TGTGCCAGCAGCTTAAGGGGACACTCATTGGAGACCCAGTACTTC
CASSLRGHSLETQYF
>TRBD2|TRBV18|TRBJ2-1|.
TGTGCCAGCTCACCAACACTAGCGGGCGATGAGCAGTTCTTC
CASSPTLAGDEQFF
>TRBD1|TRBV29-1|TRBJ1-1|.
TGCAGCGTACGGACAGGGGGGAACACTGAAGCTTTCTTT
CSVRTGGNTEAFF
>TRBD1|TRBV5-4|TRBJ1-3|.
TGTGCCAGCAGCTCCAGCACGGACAGGGGTTCTGGAAACACCATATATTTT
CASSSSTDRGSGNTIYF
>.|TRBV2|TRBJ1-4|.
TGTGCCAGCAGTGCCCCTGCAACTAATGAAAAACTGTTTTTT
CASSAPATNEKLFF
>.|TRBV7-3|TRBJ2-7|.
TGTGCCAGCAGCCTACAGGAGACCTACGAGCAGTACTTC
CASSLQETYEQYF
>TRBD1|TRBV6-1|TRBJ2-7|.
TGTGCCAGCACAGGATGGGACAGGGGGGCCTACGAGCAGTACTTC
CASTGWDRGAYEQYF
>.|TRBV28|TRBJ1-1|.
TGTGCCACCTCGGGAATCGGGGACATGAACACTGAAGCTTTCTTT
CATSGIGDMNTEAFF
>TRBD2|TRBV27|TRBJ2-7|once
TGTGCCAGCAGTCCCTCGTGGGGGGGAGACTACGAGCAGTACTTC
CASSPSWGGDYEQYF
>.|TRBV29-1|TRBJ1-2|once
TGCAGCGTTGAGGTATGGGAGGAATCAAACTATGGCTACACCTTC
CSVEVWEESNYGYTF
>.|TRBV10-3|TRBJ2-7|.
TGTGCCATCAGTGACCCAGGGTCCGGAACCTACGAGCAGTACTTC
CAISDPGSGTYEQYF
>.|TRBV9|TRBJ2-7|.
TGTGCCAGCAGCGTTTTCCGGGACTCCTACGAGCAGTACTTC
CASSVFRDSYEQYF
>.|TRBV7-9|TRBJ1-3|.
TGTGCCAGCAGACCATCCGGCTCTGGAAACACCATATATTTT
CASRPSGSGNTIYF
>TRBD1|TRBV6-1|TRBJ1-6|.
TGTGCCAGCAGTCGCACGACAGGGGGCGGTTCACCCCTCCACTTT
CASSRTTGGGSPLHF
>TRBD2|TRBV2|TRBJ2-3|.
TGTGCCAGCAGTGAAGCTTGGGGTAGCGGGAGGCCAGATACGCAGTATTTT
CASSEAWGSGRPDTQYF
>.|TRBV7-2|TRBJ2-7|once
TGTGCCAGCAGCCTCCCCCAACAGGGCCCAAAGCAGTACTTC
CASSLPQQGPKQYF
>.|TRBV5-1|TRBJ2-2|.
TGCGCCAGCAGTTTCCGGGACTTCTACACCGGGGAGCTGTTTTTT
CASSFRDFYTGELFF
>TRBD2|TRBV4-1|TRBJ2-3|.
TGCGCCAGCAAGAGCCGGGAGGGAGCAGGAGATACGCAGTATTTT
CASKSREGAGDTQYF
>.|TRBV28|TRBJ2-7|.
TGTGCCAGCAGGCCCGGGGTGGGCAGCTCCTACGAGCAGTACTTC
CASRPGVGSSYEQYF
>TRBD1|TRBV2|TRBJ2-3|.
TGTGCCAGCAGCGGGGACAGGGCCTACACAGATACGCAGTATTTT
CASSGDRAYTDTQYF
>.|TRBV6-5|TRBJ2-3|.
TGTGCCAGCAGTCCTTCGAGAGATACGCAGTATTTT
CASSPSRDTQYF
>.|TRBV19|TRBJ2-1|.
TGTGCCAGTAGTATCGCTATCGAGTACAATGAGCAGTTCTTC
CASSIAIEYNEQFF
>TRBD2|TRBV28|TRBJ2-1|.
TGTGCCAGCATGCCAGGGACTAGGCATGAGCAGTTCTTC
CASMPGTRHEQFF
>TRBD2|TRBV9|TRBJ2-3|.
TGTGCCAGCAGCGTAGGTACTAGCGGGAGAGGCGGCACAGTGACAGATACGCAGTATTTT
CASSVGTSGRGGTVTDTQYF
>TRBD1|TRBV7-9|TRBJ1-4|.
TGTGCCAGCAGCCCACAAAAGGGACAGGCGAATGAAAAACTGTTTTTT
CASSPQKGQANEKLFF
>.|TRBV18|TRBJ2-1|once
TGTGCCAGCTCACCACTCCTAAATGAGCAGTTCTTC
CASSPLLNEQFF
>TRBD2|TRBV5-1|TRBJ2-3|once
TGCGCCAGCAGTCAGACGGGGGGATTCACAGATACGCAGTATTTT
CASSQTGGFTDTQYF
>.|TRBV6-1|TRBJ2-2|.
TGTGCCAGCAGTTTATATTCCGGGGAGCTGTTTTTT
CASSLYSGELFF
>.|TRBV5-4|TRBJ2-3|few
TGTGCCAGCAGTTCAACTAGACTTTCAAGCACAGATACGCAGTATTTT
CASSSTRLSSTDTQYF
>TRBD1|TRBV19|TRBJ2-1|.
TGTGCCAGTAGTGTGCAGGGGGCGAGAAATGAGCAGTTCTTC
CASSVQGARNEQFF
>.|TRBV11-2|TRBJ2-1|.
TGTGCCAGCAGCTTAGGGACTACTTCCTACAATGAGCAGTTCTTC
CASSLGTTSYNEQFF
>TRBD1|TRBV9|TRBJ1-4|.
TGTGCCAGCAGCGTAGTAGGTGACAGGGGAGGTGAAAAACTGTTTTTT
CASSVVGDRGGEKLFF
>TRBD2|TRBV7-2|TRBJ2-5|.
TGTGCCAGCAGCCTAGTAACTAGCGGGGTTGAGACCCAGTACTTC
CASSLVTSGVETQYF
>TRBD2|TRBV2|TRBJ2-7|.
TGTGCCAGCAGTGGCACTCAGCGGCGGGAGAAAAGCGAGCAGTACTTC
CASSGTQRREKSEQYF
>.|TRBV5-1|TRBJ2-7|.
TGCGCCAGCAGCTTGACCGGGGATTCCGAGCAGTACTTC
CASSLTGDSEQYF
>TRBD1|TRBV6-5|TRBJ2-1|.
TGTGCCAGCAGTCTCAACAGGGGAAATGAGCAGTTCTTC
CASSLNRGNEQFF
>.|TRBV6-1|TRBJ2-2|.
TGTGCCAGCAGTGAATTGTGGCTTAACACCGGGGAGCTGTTTTTT
CASSELWLNTGELFF
>TRBD2|TRBV6-6|TRBJ2-7|.
TGTGCCAGCAGTTACTCGTTCAGCGGGGCAAGGGAGCAGTACTTC
CASSYSFSGAREQYF
>.|TRBV5-1|TRBJ2-7|.
TGCGCCAGCAGCCCTATTACAGCCCAGGGTGGCGAGCAGTACTTC
CASSPITAQGGEQYF
>TRBD1|TRBV7-9|TRBJ1-5|.
TGTGCCATCCGTACCCCGGGACAGAAGTACAATCAGCCCCAGCATTTT
CAIRTPGQKYNQPQHF
>.|TRBV7-8|TRBJ2-7|.
TGTGCCAGCAGCTTCACTAGTTACTACGAGCAGTACTTC
CASSFTSYYEQYF
>TRBD1|TRBV6-1|TRBJ2-4|.
TGTGCCAGCAGCTGGGAAAAGGGGGCGCGAAACATTCAGTACTTC
CASSWEKGARNIQYF
>TRBD1|TRBV19|TRBJ1-4|.
TGTGCCAGTAGTCCATGGACAGGGGTTGAAAAACTGTTTTTT
CASSPWTGVEKLFF
>TRBD2|TRBV28|TRBJ2-7|.
TGTGCCAGCAGTCCCCCCGGGCTAGCGGGGCAGTACTTC
CASSPPGLAGQYF
>.|TRBV6-5|TRBJ2-7|.
TGTGCCAGCAGTTACTTGGCGGAACGCACCTACGAGCAGTACTTC
CASSYLAERTYEQYF
>.|TRBV2|TRBJ1-1|.
TGTGCCAGCAGCGACAGAGTAGGGACTGAAGCTTTCTTT
CASSDRVGTEAFF
>.|TRBV5-5|TRBJ1-1|.
TGTGCCAGCAGCTTCGGTACAGGTCCTATGAACACTGAAGCTTTCTTT
CASSFGTGPMNTEAFF
>TRBD2|TRBV15|TRBJ2-7|.
TGTGCCACCAGCAGAGATGCGGGAGGCCGTTCTGTTCAATCCTACGAGCAGTACTTC
CATSRDAGGRSVQSYEQYF
>.|TRBV28|TRBJ1-2|once
TGTGCCAGCACCCCACCGGGACTCCCCTATGGCTACACCTTC
CASTPPGLPYGYTF
>.|TRBV11-2|TRBJ2-7|.
TGTGCCAGCAGCTCCCAGTTCGACAGGCCCTACGAGCAGTACTTC
CASSSQFDRPYEQYF
>.|TRBV11-2|TRBJ1-1|.
TGTGCCAGCAGCACGACAGCGAACACTGAAGCTTTCTTT
CASSTTANTEAFF
>.|TRBV9|TRBJ2-6|.
TGTGCCAGCAGCGTAGAACCAGGGGGGCACTCTGGGGCCAACGTCCTGACTTTC
CASSVEPGGHSGANVLTF
>TRBD1|TRBV28|TRBJ1-1|.
TGTGCCAGCAGTTTAGGAGGGGGCTGGGGGAGCACTGAAGCTTTCTTT
CASSLGGGWGSTEAFF
>TRBD1|TRBV11-2|TRBJ1-1|.
TGTGCCAGCAGCTTAGATACGGGACAGATGAACACTGAAGCTTTCTTT
CASSLDTGQMNTEAFF